One sample yielded the 5 T cell receptor beta chains listed below, sequenced in a study of regulatory T cells in long-lasting Graves disease (dated by TCRdb to the early 2020s). Library creation used multiplex PCR. Sequenced using an Illumina HiSeq 4000. TCR beta libraries were built with iRepertoire HTBI primers and Arm-PCR amplification of CDR3 regions. TCRdb ran its own pipeline on the public reads, namely fastp trimming at Q25 and MiXCR clone calling, and kept in-frame beta chains. For every CDR3 protein sequence, its rows merge into one entry that carries the most common genes and DNA. The sample records approximately 490,000 distinct CDR3 sequences, under 20% of which are singletons. More than 9% of the sample belongs to the ten largest clones. Interpreted using the paper, the time point label stands for: newly diagnosed GD, antithyroid drugs for less than 3 months. RNA was extracted from PBMCs in TRIzol for both TCR sequencing and RNA sequencing.

Separately, the same data were catalogued under a study of T cells in Graves' hyperthyroidism and ophthalmopathy.

This material consisted of peripheral blood mononuclear cells (PBMCs), taken at new diagnosis, from a patient treated with antithyroid drugs. These receptors were obtained from a man in his forties with Graves disease. Donor details come from another sample of the same person, matched by shared clones.

This chain connects TRBV15 to TRBJ1-2; D ambiguous. In germline, CDR1 is LNHNV, CDR2 YYDKDF (reference sequence). The CDR3 loop spans 14 amino acids. V lost 0 bases and J lost 7, with 12 bases in between. CDR3 region: CATSREDSSGGYTF. The CDR3 DNA reads as TGTGCCACCAGCAGAGAAGACTCCTCTGGTGGCTACACCTTC.

This clonotype was seen many times. The chain links TRBV18 to TRBJ2-3; D unresolved. The CDR3 runs to 12 residues. Trimming cost V 6 bases and J 5 bases, with 9 bases left between them. Germline-derived CDR1 and CDR2 are KGHSH and LQKENI. The chain's CDR3 is CASSPVEDTQYF. The CDR3 DNA reads as TGTGCCAGCTCCCCTGTTGAAGATACGCAGTATTTT. Drawing the rest from reference TRBV18 and TRBJ2-3, the complete variable domain is NAGVMQNPRHLVRRRGQEARLRCSPMKGHSHVYWYRQLPEEGLKFMVYLQKENIIDESGMPKERFSAEFPKEGPSILRIQQVVRGDSAAYFCASSPVEDTQYFGPGTRLTVL.

The chain carries TRBV6-1 and TRBJ1-2, with D perhaps matching TRBD1 (6 bases). CDR3 length: 14 amino acids. Germline CDR1 and CDR2: MNHNS and SASEGT. Trimming left V 6 bases short and J 2 bases short, with 13 bases between. The CDR3 loop reads CASRGPGQNYGYTF. The CDR3 region has the DNA TGTGCCAGCAGGGGGCCGGGACAAAACTATGGCTACACCTTC.

This clonotype was counted between two and nine times. The V call is TRBV19, the J call TRBJ2-7; weak D call: TRBD1 (6 bases). Trimming pared 0 bases from V and 3 bases from J, leaving 9 bases between. CDR3 length: 14 residues. Germline lookup yields CDR1 LNHDA and CDR2 SQIVND (reference sequence). The CDR3 sequence: CASSIDLDSYEQYF. DNA of the CDR3: TGTGCCAGTAGTATAGATTTGGACAGCTACGAGCAGTACTTC.

A word on this clonotype: A read error may explain this, as a much larger clone is one base away. The chain recombines TRBV5-1 with TRBJ2-3; possible D gene TRBD2, 6 bases. The germline V gene encodes CDR1 SGHRS and CDR2 YFSETQ. The length of the CDR3 is 14 residues. The CDR3 DNA sequence: TGTGCCAGCAGCATAACTAGCCCCCCAGATACGCAGTGTTTT. Amino acids: CASSITSPPDTQCF.